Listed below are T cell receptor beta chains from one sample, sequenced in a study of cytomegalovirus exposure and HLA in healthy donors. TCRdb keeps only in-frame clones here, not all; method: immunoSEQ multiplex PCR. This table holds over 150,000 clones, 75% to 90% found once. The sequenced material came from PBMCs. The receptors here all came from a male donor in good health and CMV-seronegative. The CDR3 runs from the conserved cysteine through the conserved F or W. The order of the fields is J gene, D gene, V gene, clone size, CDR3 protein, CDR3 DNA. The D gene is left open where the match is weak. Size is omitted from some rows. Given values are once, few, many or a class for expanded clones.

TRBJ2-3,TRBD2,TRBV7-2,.,CASSLSSGEDTQYF,TGTGCCAGCAGCTTATCTAGCGGGGAAGATACGCAGTATTTT
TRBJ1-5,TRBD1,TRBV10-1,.,CASSDRTGEQPQHF,TGCGCCAGCAGTGATCGGACAGGGGAACAGCCCCAGCATTTT
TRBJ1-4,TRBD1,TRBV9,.,CASSVGRRQGASNEKLFF,TGTGCCAGCAGCGTAGGCCGGAGGCAGGGGGCTTCTAATGAAAAACTGTTTTTT
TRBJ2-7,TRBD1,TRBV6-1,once,CASSSGTGYEQYF,TGTGCCAGCAGTTCAGGGACAGGCTACGAGCAGTACTTC
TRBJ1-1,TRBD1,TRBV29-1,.,CSAGQAIRNTEAFF,TGCAGCGCTGGACAGGCCATTCGGAACACTGAAGCTTTCTTT
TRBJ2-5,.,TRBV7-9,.,CASVGVLSETQYF,TGTGCCAGCGTCGGAGTCCTAAGTGAGACCCAGTACTTC
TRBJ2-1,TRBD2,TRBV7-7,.,CASSLVLAGHNEQFF,TGTGCCAGCAGCTTAGTACTAGCGGGCCACAATGAGCAGTTCTTC
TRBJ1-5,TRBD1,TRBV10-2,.,CASRALGTGGYQPQHF,TGCGCCAGCAGAGCGCTTGGGACAGGGGGTTATCAGCCCCAGCATTTT
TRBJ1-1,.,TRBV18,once,CASSAITGSTEAFF,TGTGCCAGCTCAGCGATAACAGGGTCCACTGAAGCTTTCTTT
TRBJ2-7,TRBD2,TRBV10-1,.,CASSDYGTSGGYEQYF,TGCGCCAGCAGTGACTATGGGACTAGCGGGGGCTACGAGCAGTACTTC
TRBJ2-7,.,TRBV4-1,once,CASSQPKGRVYEQYF,TGCGCCAGCAGCCAACCTAAGGGGCGTGTCTACGAGCAGTACTTC
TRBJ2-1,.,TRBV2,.,CASRRTTGTAPLILF,TGTGCCAGCAGAAGGACTACCGGGACAGCCCCTTTAATCCTCTTC
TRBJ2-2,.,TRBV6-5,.,CASSAQGWSGELFF,TGTGCCAGCAGTGCACAGGGTTGGTCCGGGGAGCTGTTTTTT
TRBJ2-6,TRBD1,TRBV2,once,CATHGTGISGANGLTF,TGTGCAACGCACGGGACAGGGATTTCTGGGGCCAACGGCCTGACTTTC
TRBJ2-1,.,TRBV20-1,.,CSARGPQQFF,TGCAGTGCTAGAGGGCCCCAGCAGTTCTTC
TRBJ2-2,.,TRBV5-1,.,CASSLGSGIGELFF,TGCGCCAGCAGCTTGGGTTCGGGGATCGGGGAGCTGTTTTTT
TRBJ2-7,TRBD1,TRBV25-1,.,CASSESEWTGRHEQYF,TGTGCCAGCAGTGAATCTGAGTGGACAGGGCGCCACGAGCAGTACTTC
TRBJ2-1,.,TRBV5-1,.,CASSLKGPVNNEQFF,TGCGCCAGCAGCTTGAAGGGGCCAGTGAACAATGAGCAGTTCTTC
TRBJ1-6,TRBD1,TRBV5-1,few,CASSFGGQGNSPLHF,TGCGCCAGCAGCTTTGGAGGACAGGGGAATTCACCCCTCCACTTT
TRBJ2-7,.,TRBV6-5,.,CASSYSRGSPYEQYF,TGTGCCAGCAGTTACTCGAGAGGCAGTCCCTACGAGCAGTACTTC
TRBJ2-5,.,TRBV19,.,CASSFTIQETQYF,TGTGCCAGTAGTTTCACAATCCAAGAGACCCAGTACTTC
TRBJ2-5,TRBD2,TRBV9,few,CASSVGASGSQETQYF,TGTGCCAGCAGCGTAGGGGCTAGCGGGTCCCAAGAGACCCAGTACTTC
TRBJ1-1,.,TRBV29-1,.,CSAIPMNTEAFF,TGCAGCGCAATTCCTATGAACACTGAAGCTTTCTTT
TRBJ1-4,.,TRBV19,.,CASSGGTINEKLFF,TGTGCCAGTAGTGGCGGGACGATAAATGAAAAACTGTTTTTT